Presented here are 32 T cell receptor beta chains from one specimen sequenced in a study of post-analysis software for immune sequencing data. Study findings and constraints: Among four or five TRBV segments more frequent in patients than controls were TRBV5-6, TRBV5-1 and TRBV20-1.

These receptors lack a known antigen. Unique molecular identifiers featured in each of the TCR beta cDNA libraries. TCRdb re-derived calls from the PCR reads in MiXCR, one entry per CDR3 protein. The table has more than 450,000 distinct CDR3 sequences, about a third seen once. Sequenced material: blood. These receptors came from a girl between 2 and 17 years old with multiple sclerosis.

In this sample, this clonotype turned up once. A much larger clone differs from this one at a single base, so this may be a read error. V usage is TRBV7-9 and J usage is TRBJ2-1; 9 nucleotides match TRBD2. The CDR3 consists of 15 residues. Germline CDR1 is SEHNR and CDR2 is FQNEAQ (reference sequence). The CDR3: CASSPRLAENNKQFF. In DNA form, the CDR3 reads TGTGCCAGCAGCCCAAGACTAGCGGAAAACAATAAGCAGTTCTTC.

This clonotype was observed at least ten times. The genes are TRBV29-1 and TRBJ2-7; TRBD1 or TRBD2 may be the D gene (6 bases each). This CDR3 comprises 12 residues. The germline CDR1 and CDR2 sequences are SQVTM and ANQGSEA. The V gene lost 6 bases and the J gene lost 9 bases, with 18 bases spanning the gap. In DNA, the CDR3 is TGCAGCGTCGGAGGGCAGGGGTGGTTGCAGTACTTC. This gives the protein CSVGGQGWLQYF.

This chain joins TRBV5-1 and TRBJ1-1; TRBD1 is a possible D gene (5 bases). V was clipped by 4 bases and J by 3 bases, with 7 bases between them. From germline, CDR1 is SGHRS and CDR2 YFSETQ. The CDR3 length is 12 residues. The DNA of the CDR3 is TGCGCCAGCAGCCTCAGGGACACTGAAGCTTTCTTT. Its protein is CASSLRDTEAFF.

This clonotype showed up just a few times. CDR3 bases: TGTGCCAGCAGTTACCCTTCGGGTTTAGGCTACACCTTC. It yields the protein CASSYPSGLGYTF. The chain is built from TRBV6-2 or TRBV6-3 and TRBJ1-2, with unresolved D. This CDR3 contains 13 residues. Germline CDR1 is MNHEY and CDR2 is SVGEGT. V gave up 2 bases and J gave up 8 bases, with 12 bases separating them.

CDR3: CSVGLNTGAENTEAFF. In DNA, the CDR3 is TGCAGCGTCGGGCTAAATACAGGGGCGGAGAACACTGAAGCTTTCTTT. The V and J genes are TRBV29-1 and TRBJ1-1; TRBD1 matches at 7 bases. This CDR3 is 16 amino acids long. The V gene's germline CDR1 is SQVTM and CDR2 ANQGSEA. J lost 1 base, V lost 6 bases, and 14 bases had no gene match.

In nucleotides, the CDR3 is TGTGCCACCAGTGCCTTGTCTCTGACAGGAGGGGCTCGAAGAGAGACCCAGTACTTC. Translated: CATSALSLTGGARRETQYF. This sequence joins TRBV24-1 and TRBJ2-5, with D possibly called TRBD1 or TRBD2 (6 bases each). Germline V CDR1 and CDR2: KGHDR, SFDVKD. The CDR3 runs 19 residues. The ends were cut back, 5 bases at V and 4 bases at J, with 28 bases in the middle.

The DNA for the CDR3 is TGTGCCAGCAGTGAGGGGGGGAATGAAGCTTTCTTT. This codes for CASSEGGNEAFF. The chain joins TRBV6-4 to TRBJ1-1, with a possible D match to TRBD1 (5 bases). Between the trimmed V and J ends, which lost 3 bases and 7 bases, there was a span of 9 bases. Germline V lookup: CDR1 MRHNA, CDR2 SNTAGT. The CDR3 contains 12 residues.

The chain links TRBV15 to TRBJ1-2; 8 bases align to TRBD1. The CDR3 has 16 amino acids. Germline CDR1 and CDR2: LNHNV and YYDKDF (reference sequence). Trimming at V came to 1 base and at J to 0 bases, leaving 4 bases not matched to a gene. The CDR3 is CATSRGQGRTNYGYTF. The DNA for the CDR3 is TGTGCCACCAGCAGAGGACAGGGGAGGACTAACTATGGCTACACCTTC. The entire variable domain, with the rest obtained from reference TRBV15 and TRBJ1-2, is as follows: DAMVIQNPRYQVTQFGKPVTLSCSQTLNHNVMYWYQQKSSQAPKLLFHYYDKDFNNEADTPDNFQSRRPNTSFCFLDIRSPGLGDTAMYLCATSRGQGRTNYGYTFGSGTRLTVV.

This chain connects TRBV20-1 to TRBJ1-5, with 7 bases fitting TRBD1. This CDR3 is built from 13 residues. The V and J ends lost 4 bases and 3 bases, in that order; junction bases with no gene match: 3. Germline CDR1 reads DFQATT; CDR2 reads SNEGSKA (reference sequence). The CDR3 coding sequence is TGCAGTGCTACCACAGGGGCCAATCAGCCCCAGCATTTT. This sequence encodes CSATTGANQPQHF.

This sequence joins TRBV7-9 and TRBJ2-1; 12 bases are shared with TRBD2. This CDR3 region has 17 residues. The ends lost 6 bases at V and 0 bases at J; junction bases unmatched: 6. Germline V gene data show CDR1 as SEHNR and CDR2 as FQNEAQ (reference sequence). CDR3 loop: CASSSGTSGFSYNEQFF. The CDR3 coding sequence is TGTGCCAGCAGTTCCGGGACTAGCGGGTTCTCCTACAATGAGCAGTTCTTC.

V is TRBV3-1 and J is TRBJ2-7; 8 nucleotides align to TRBD1. From germline, CDR1 is LGHDT and CDR2 YNNKEL (reference sequence). The V gene end was trimmed by 0 bases and the J gene end by 2 bases; junction bases not matched to a gene: 3. The CDR3 contains 15 residues. The CDR3 nucleotides read TGTGCCAGCAGCCAAGAGTCAGGGGGCCCCTACGAGCAGTACTTC. It encodes CASSQESGGPYEQYF.

As concerns this clonotype: A junction end diverges from the germline sequence, so it may reflect a read error. This chain connects TRBV10-3 to TRBJ1-1; TRBD1 might be the D (6 bases). The germline V gene has CDR1 ENHRY and CDR2 SYGVKD. The CDR3 is 11 residues long. CDR3 sequence reads: CATSDRGRAFF. CDR3 bases: TGTGCCACCAGTGATAGGGGGAGGGCTTTCTTT.

This clonotype was seen only a few times. The rearrangement joins TRBV15 to TRBJ2-3; no firm D call. From germline, CDR1 is LNHNV and CDR2 YYDKDF (reference sequence). There are 14 residues in the CDR3. The germline V and J ends were trimmed by 3 bases and 6 bases, with 13 bases remaining between them. CDR3 in DNA: TGTGCCACCAGCAGTGCCGGGCGGCTGGATACGCAGTATTTT. It codes for CATSSAGRLDTQYF.

This clonotype was found a few times. The CDR3: CASGGVLLSTDTQYF. The CDR3 nucleotides are TGCGCCAGCGGTGGGGTTCTACTTAGCACAGATACGCAGTATTTT. The chain uses TRBV4-1 and TRBJ2-3; D not certain. Germline V gene data show CDR1 as MGHRA and CDR2 as YSYEKL. V shed 8 bases and J shed 0 bases, with 15 bases lying between them. CDR3 size: 15 residues.

The chain links TRBV3-1 to TRBJ2-5; the D gene could be TRBD1 or TRBD2 (6 bases each). Germline lookup yields CDR1 LGHDT and CDR2 YNNKEL (reference sequence). The ends were cut back, 4 bases at V and 2 bases at J, with 17 bases in the middle. The length of the CDR3 is 16 residues. CDR3 residues: CASSRGTGALQETQYF. The CDR3 coding sequence is TGTGCCAGCAGCCGGGGAACGGGGGCGCTACAAGAGACCCAGTACTTC.

V usage is TRBV6-5 and J usage is TRBJ1-2; TRBD1 agrees at 8 bases. Trimming took 5 bases from V and 8 from J; bases not matched to a gene: 13. The germline V gene has CDR1 MNHEY and CDR2 SVGAGI. This CDR3 has 15 amino acids. The CDR3 sequence is CASSPPGTGDGGYTF. The CDR3 coding sequence is TGTGCCAGCAGTCCCCCTGGGACAGGTGACGGGGGCTACACCTTC.

The chain has TRBV7-2 and TRBJ1-5; D is possibly TRBD1 (5 bases). Trimming left V 7 bases short and J 5 bases short, with 12 bases between. The CDR3 has 13 residues. In germline, CDR1 is SGHTA, CDR2 FQGNSA. CDR3 region: CASTQRGYQPQHF. In nucleotides, the CDR3 is TGTGCCAGCACCCAAAGGGGTTATCAGCCCCAGCATTTT.

This clonotype came up a few times. The J gene is TRBJ1-2, the V gene TRBV5-5; D is ambiguous. The V and J ends lost 0 bases and 3 bases respectively, with 9 bases between them. This CDR3 comprises 14 residues. Per the germline V gene, CDR1 is SGHKS and CDR2 is YYEKEE (reference sequence). CDR3 sequence (DNA): TGTGCCAGCAGCTTGGAGGCAGTCCACTATGGCTACACCTTC. This translates into CASSLEAVHYGYTF.

The V and J genes are TRBV18 and TRBJ1-1; tentative D call: TRBD1 (5 bases). Trimming stripped 0 bases from V and 0 bases from J, with 8 bases between. Germline CDR1 and CDR2: KGHSH and LQKENI. The CDR3 is 15 residues long. The CDR3 DNA sequence: TGTGCCAGCTCACCACCGGGGGGAATGAACACTGAAGCTTTCTTT. This sequence encodes CASSPPGGMNTEAFF.

The genes are TRBV4-1 and TRBJ2-2; D is possibly TRBD1 (6 bases). Trimming left V 4 bases short and J 4 bases short, with 13 bases between. The CDR3 loop spans 15 amino acids. Germline CDR1 MGHRA, CDR2 YSYEKL. The CDR3 DNA follows: TGCGCCAGCAGCCCACAGGGACCCACCACCGGGGAGCTGTTTTTT. Amino acid sequence: CASSPQGPTTGELFF.

The rearrangement links TRBV28 to TRBJ2-5; 7 bases agree with TRBD2. There are 13 residues in the CDR3. Germline loops: CDR1 MDHEN, CDR2 SYDVKM. The V segment lost 8 bases and the J segment 7 bases; nucleotides outside the gene matches: 10. The CDR3 nucleotides read TGTGCCAGCTACGTGGCGGGCGGGGGGACCCAGTACTTC. Encoded protein: CASYVAGGGTQYF.

This clonotype was found a few times. The chain links TRBV5-6 to TRBJ1-6; 10 bases align to TRBD1. V dropped 5 bases and J dropped 6; count of bases not matched to a gene: 2. Germline assignment: CDR1 SGHDT and CDR2 YYEEEE. This CDR3 region has 14 residues. The CDR3 loop reads CASRGTGANSPLHF. As DNA, the CDR3 is TGTGCCAGCAGGGGGACAGGGGCTAATTCACCCCTCCACTTT.

This clonotype has just a few counts. The chain uses TRBV20-1 and TRBJ2-1; 10 nucleotides align to TRBD2. Per the germline V gene, CDR1 is DFQATT and CDR2 is SNEGSKA (reference sequence). V was pared by 0 bases and J by 0 bases, with 5 bases of the junction left unmatched. This CDR3 comprises 17 residues. The CDR3 DNA reads as TGCAGTGCTAGAGATAGTCAGCGGGGGGGCTCCTACAATGAGCAGTTCTTC. It codes for CSARDSQRGGSYNEQFF.

The chain combines TRBV3-1 with TRBJ2-7; D is undetermined. The CDR3 spans 13 residues. The V and J ends lost 0 bases and 8 bases respectively, with 11 bases between them. CDR1 and CDR2 from the germline V gene are LGHDT and YNNKEL (reference sequence). The CDR3 sequence: CASSQDRANKQYF. DNA of the CDR3: TGTGCCAGCAGCCAAGATAGGGCTAACAAGCAGTACTTC.

Only a few counts were recorded for this clonotype. The V gene is TRBV9, the J gene TRBJ1-2; TRBD1 matches at 8 bases. Germline loops: CDR1 SGDLS, CDR2 YYNGEE. Germline trimming cut 0 bases from V and 6 bases from J; bases unmatched to any gene: 13. The CDR3 spans 17 residues. CDR3 coding DNA: TGTGCCAGCAGCGTAGTCCCAGGAGTCAGGGACAGGCATGGCTACACCTTC. It translates to CASSVVPGVRDRHGYTF.

The V gene is TRBV10-3, the J gene TRBJ2-7; 7 nucleotides align to TRBD1. The CDR3 has 14 amino acids. Germline V gene data show CDR1 as ENHRY and CDR2 as SYGVKD. With 4 bases clipped from V and 0 bases from J, the junction kept 3 bases outside the gene matches. The CDR3 DNA reads TGTGCCATCAGTGGGGGACAGCACTCCTACGAGCAGTACTTC. Protein sequence: CAISGGQHSYEQYF.

This chain joins TRBV20-1 and TRBJ2-3; possibly TRBD1 or TRBD2 for D (5 bases each). Germline CDR1 and CDR2: DFQATT and SNEGSKA (reference sequence). V was trimmed by 6 bases and J by 2 bases, leaving 15 bases between them. This CDR3 has 14 residues. CDR3: CSAKIGDPTDTQYF. The CDR3 coding sequence is TGCAGTGCAAAGATAGGGGACCCCACAGATACGCAGTATTTT.

The gene calls are TRBV12-3 or TRBV12-4 and TRBJ1-1; D uncertain. V lost 7 bases and J lost 5, with 11 bases in between. CDR3 length equals 12 residues. The CDR3 DNA reads as TGTGCCAGCAACCCCTGGGGAACTGAAGCTTTCTTT. Protein sequence: CASNPWGTEAFF.

This clonotype was seen a handful of times. This chain links TRBV5-1 with TRBJ2-5; 8 nucleotides match TRBD1. V was clipped by 0 bases and J by 3 bases; unmatched bases: 10. CDR1 is SGHRS and CDR2 is YFSETQ in the germline V gene. CDR3 length: 17 amino acids. CDR3 DNA sequence: TGCGCCAGCAGCTTGGAGCTCTACAGGGGGACGGAAGAGACCCAGTACTTC. Translation: CASSLELYRGTEETQYF.

This clonotype turned up a few times. The V call is TRBV20-1, the J call TRBJ2-7; TRBD1 matches at 8 bases. The junction had 7 bases not matched to a gene; V was cut back by 0 bases and J by 3 bases. The germline V gene has CDR1 DFQATT and CDR2 SNEGSKA (reference sequence). The CDR3 is made up of 15 amino acids. The CDR3, as DNA: TGCAGTGCTAGAGATCCGAGGACAGGGCGCTACGAGCAGTACTTC. Residues: CSARDPRTGRYEQYF.

This sequence joins TRBV29-1 and TRBJ2-6; 11 bases align to TRBD1. V lost 6 bases to trimming and J lost 0 bases; unmatched junction nucleotides: 7. Germline CDR1 SQVTM, CDR2 ANQGSEA. The CDR3 is 17 amino acids. CDR3: CSVYLGTGGSGANVLTF. In nucleotides, the CDR3 is TGCAGCGTCTATCTGGGGACAGGGGGCTCTGGGGCCAACGTCCTGACTTTC.

This clonotype was picked up a small number of times. Here the CDR3 DNA reads TGCAGTGCTAGGGGACCCACCACGTTTGAGCAGTACTTC. It yields the protein CSARGPTTFEQYF. This chain joins TRBV20-1 and TRBJ2-5, with D possibly being TRBD1 or TRBD2 (5 bases each). The CDR3 length is 13 residues. CDR1 DFQATT and CDR2 SNEGSKA come from the germline V gene (reference sequence). The V and J ends lost 3 bases and 11 bases respectively, with 19 bases between them.